Each of the 24 T cell receptor beta chains below was sequenced from the same sample in a study of T-cell reconstitution after alpha-beta-depleted transplantation in children. A TCRbeta library incorporating unique molecular identifiers was prepared. TCRdb re-derived calls from the PCR reads in MiXCR, one entry per CDR3 protein. The sample holds approximately 980,000 distinct CDR3 sequences, around 30% seen once. Specimen: PBMCs, mostly from graft donor cells, collected 360 days after TCRalphabeta/CD19-depleted stem cell transplant. The receptors were sampled from a boy in the first two years of life who had a stem cell transplant for SCID, so the T cells may come from the graft donor.

This rearrangement joins TRBV5-6 to TRBJ1-5; 7 bases fit TRBD1. The V gene end was trimmed by 0 bases and the J gene end by 6 bases; junction bases not matched to a gene: 6. The CDR3 is made up of 15 amino acids. Germline values: CDR1 SGHDT, CDR2 YYEEEE. The DNA of the CDR3 is TGTGCCAGCAGCTTGGGCTGGGACAGAACTCAGCCCCAGCATTTT. Translating gives CASSLGWDRTQPQHF. The whole variable domain, filled in from reference TRBV5-6 and TRBJ1-5, reads DAGVTQSPTHLIKTRGQQVTLRCSPKSGHDTVSWYQQALGQGPQFIFQYYEEEERQRGNFPDRFSGHQFPNYSSELNVNALLLGDSALYLCASSLGWDRTQPQHFGDGTRLSIL.

A few counts support this clonotype. The chain links TRBV10-3 to TRBJ2-7; TRBD2 agrees at 14 bases. The V and J ends lost 6 bases and 2 bases, in that order; junction bases with no gene match: 3. CDR3 size: 15 residues. Germline V gene sequence: CDR1 ENHRY, CDR2 SYGVKD. This CDR3 is CAIRRTSGGPYEQYF. The CDR3 DNA reads as TGTGCCATCAGGAGGACTAGCGGGGGGCCCTACGAGCAGTACTTC.

In its sample, this clonotype was seen many times. The V gene is TRBV3-1, the J gene TRBJ2-1; 8 bases fit TRBD2. The trim removed 4 bases at V and 10 bases at J, leaving 3 bases unmatched. The CDR3 is 12 amino acids. Per the germline V gene, CDR1 is LGHDT and CDR2 is YNNKEL (reference sequence). The CDR3 sequence: CASSPGLGEQFF. DNA for the CDR3: TGTGCCAGCAGCCCGGGACTAGGGGAGCAGTTCTTC.

J is TRBJ2-1 and V is TRBV5-1; 8 bases are a match to TRBD2. Germline V gives CDR1 SGHRS, CDR2 YFSETQ. The trim removed 3 bases at V and 3 bases at J, leaving 11 bases unmatched. This CDR3 spans 17 amino acids. The CDR3 here is CASSSSFLAGGYNEQFF. The CDR3 nucleotides are TGCGCCAGCAGCTCTTCATTTCTAGCGGGTGGCTACAATGAGCAGTTCTTC.

The genes are TRBV2 and TRBJ2-3, with 7 positions matching TRBD1. The junction had 5 bases not matched to a gene; V was cut back by 6 bases and J by 2 bases. Germline lookup yields CDR1 SNHLY and CDR2 FYNNEI. This CDR3 is built from 14 residues. Written as DNA, the CDR3 is TGTGCCAGCAGAGAACAGGGGAACACAGATACGCAGTATTTT. This codes for CASREQGNTDTQYF.

This clonotype has a count of ten or more. In DNA form, the CDR3 reads TGCAGCGTTGATCCTACAACTGCGGGGGTCAATGAGCAGTTCTTC. It translates to CSVDPTTAGVNEQFF. The genes are TRBV29-1 and TRBJ2-1; 7 positions agree with TRBD2. There are 15 residues in the CDR3. Germline assignment: CDR1 SQVTM and CDR2 ANQGSEA. Trimming cost V 3 bases and J 6 bases; bases outside gene matches: 11.

Written as DNA, the CDR3 is TGTGCCAGCAGCTTAGAGGTTCCGGGGGCCTCCTACGAGCAGTACTTC. Protein product: CASSLEVPGASYEQYF. This chain joins TRBV7-8 and TRBJ2-7; tentatively, D is TRBD1 or TRBD2 (6 bases each). There are 16 residues in the CDR3. Germline CDR1 is SGHVS and CDR2 is FQNEAQ. V was shortened by 1 base and J by 0 bases, with 13 bases between the two germline ends.

This clonotype has just one count. V is TRBV12-3 or TRBV12-4 and J is TRBJ1-1; tentatively, D is TRBD1 (6 bases). The germline V and J ends were trimmed by 4 bases and 1 base, with 13 bases remaining between them. The CDR3 consists of 15 residues. CDR3 nucleotide sequence: TGTGCCAGCAGTTGGGGGGCGAGGAGGAACACTGAAGCTTTCTTT. It codes for CASSWGARRNTEAFF.

V usage is TRBV5-1 and J usage is TRBJ2-3, with D perhaps matching TRBD2 (6 bases). The CDR3 runs to 18 residues. The ends were cut back, 2 bases at V and 0 bases at J, with 19 bases in the middle. Germline values: CDR1 SGHRS, CDR2 YFSETQ. The CDR3: CASSFALAVVQSTDTQYF. The CDR3 DNA reads TGCGCCAGCAGCTTTGCCTTAGCGGTAGTTCAAAGCACAGATACGCAGTATTTT.

The chain uses TRBV29-1 and TRBJ2-1, with D possibly matching TRBD1 (5 bases). The length of the CDR3 is 14 residues. Trimming shortened V by 6 bases and J by 1 base, and 13 bases separated the two germline ends. CDR1 is SQVTM, CDR2 ANQGSEA, per germline. CDR3 protein: CSVQGFRSYNEQFF. The CDR3 coding sequence is TGCAGCGTGCAGGGATTCAGATCCTACAATGAGCAGTTCTTC.

In this sample, this clonotype turned up a few times. J is TRBJ2-7 and V is TRBV4-2; perhaps TRBD1 as D (5 bases). Deletions cut 1 base from V and 0 bases from J, with 13 bases between. CDR1 is LGHNA, CDR2 YNFKEQ, per germline. CDR3 length: 16 amino acids. The CDR3 spells CASSQVTVRSSYEQYF. The CDR3 DNA reads TGTGCCAGCAGCCAAGTGACAGTCAGGAGCTCCTACGAGCAGTACTTC.

This clonotype was picked up a small number of times. This chain uses TRBV5-5 with TRBJ1-5; D perhaps matches TRBD1 (6 bases). The CDR3 has 17 residues. Germline assignment: CDR1 SGHKS and CDR2 YYEKEE (reference sequence). V lost 2 bases to trimming and J lost 0 bases, with 15 bases between them. DNA of the CDR3: TGTGCCAGCAGCTTTACAGGGTACGGGGATAGCAATCAGCCCCAGCATTTT. Translation gives CASSFTGYGDSNQPQHF.

This chain uses TRBV12-3 or TRBV12-4 with TRBJ2-5; 9 nucleotides agree with TRBD1. The CDR3 extends over 16 amino acids. J was trimmed by 4 bases and V by 4 bases; bases with no gene match: 10. This chain's CDR3 is CASSSTGGVLRETQYF. The CDR3 DNA sequence: TGTGCCAGCAGTTCCACAGGGGGCGTTTTGCGAGAGACCCAGTACTTC.

This clonotype was seen more than once but under ten times. This rearrangement joins TRBV7-2 to TRBJ2-5; the D gene is possibly TRBD2 (5 bases). This CDR3 is 16 amino acids long. Trimming left V 1 base short and J 5 bases short, with 17 bases between. In germline, CDR1 is SGHTA, CDR2 FQGNSA. The CDR3 is CASSLGFLRAEETQYF. CDR3 nucleotide sequence: TGTGCCAGCAGCTTAGGTTTTTTGCGGGCTGAGGAGACCCAGTACTTC.

The chain uses TRBV4-1 and TRBJ2-1; 8 bases match TRBD2. This CDR3 region has 16 residues. Germline values: CDR1 MGHRA, CDR2 YSYEKL. V lost 1 base to trimming and J lost 4 bases; unmatched junction nucleotides: 6. The CDR3 loop reads CASSQVTAGAYNEQFF. The CDR3 nucleotides are TGCGCCAGCAGCCAAGTGACAGCGGGGGCTTACAATGAGCAGTTCTTC.

V gene TRBV10-3 combines with J gene TRBJ2-7; the match to TRBD1 covers 9 bases. Germline V lookup: CDR1 ENHRY, CDR2 SYGVKD. The CDR3 totals 14 residues. V lost 4 bases to trimming and J lost 5 bases; unmatched junction nucleotides: 6. The CDR3 DNA reads as TGTGCCATCAGTGGTGGGCGGACAGGGGACGAGCAGTACTTC. This gives the protein CAISGGRTGDEQYF.

This clonotype has only a few counts. The chain carries TRBV12-3 or TRBV12-4 and TRBJ2-5; the D is unclear. This CDR3 contains 17 residues. With 1 base removed from V and 1 base from J, the gap between germline ends came to 16 bases. CDR3 DNA sequence: TGTGCCAGCAGTTTAGGCGTTTTGGCAGCACCCCAAGAGACCCAGTACTTC. Protein product: CASSLGVLAAPQETQYF.

The chain links TRBV4-1 to TRBJ2-5, with a weak D call TRBD1 (5 bases). The length of the CDR3 is 14 residues. V lost 4 bases and J 3 bases, leaving 12 bases between the germline ends. Looked up from germline, CDR1 is MGHRA and CDR2 is YSYEKL. The CDR3 loop is CASSLGAAKETQYF. CDR3 bases: TGCGCCAGCAGCCTAGGGGCTGCAAAAGAGACCCAGTACTTC.

This clonotype came up a few times. The CDR3 here is CASSRYVQGETQYF. Written as DNA, the CDR3 is TGTGCCAGCAGCAGATACGTGCAGGGGGAGACCCAGTACTTC. This chain joins TRBV7-8 and TRBJ2-5; possible D gene TRBD1, 6 bases. The CDR3 is 14 amino acids. Germline CDR1 is SGHVS and CDR2 is FQNEAQ. Trimming took 5 bases from V and 5 from J, leaving 15 bases between them.

The chain couples TRBV29-1 to TRBJ2-1; 8 bases align to TRBD1. V shed 4 bases, J shed 9 bases, and the junction held 8 bases outside the gene matches. The CDR3 is 13 residues long. Germline CDR1 reads SQVTM; CDR2 reads ANQGSEA. The CDR3 DNA reads as TGCAGCGTTGGGACAGGGCCACGGGGTGAGCAGTTCTTC. It encodes CSVGTGPRGEQFF.

The genes are TRBV4-3 and TRBJ2-3, with D perhaps TRBD2 (7 bases). CDR1 is LGHNA and CDR2 is YSLEER in the germline V gene. The CDR3 has 19 residues. Trimming took off 0 bases at V and 3 bases at J, with 22 bases between the two ends. The CDR3 DNA sequence: TGCGCCAGCAGCCAAGATAGGGCCCTAGGGGGGGGAACTACAGATACGCAGTATTTT. Translation gives CASSQDRALGGGTTDTQYF.

The rearrangement joins TRBV5-1 to TRBJ1-6; weak D call: TRBD1 (6 bases). There are 14 residues in the CDR3. Germline loops: CDR1 SGHRS, CDR2 YFSETQ. V lost 4 bases to trimming and J lost 6 bases, with 11 bases between them. Here the CDR3 DNA reads TGCGCCAGCAGCCCCCGGGACATTAATTCACCCCTCCACTTT. Translation: CASSPRDINSPLHF.

The gene calls are TRBV20-1 and TRBJ1-1; D is unresolved. Trimming removed 6 bases from V and 6 bases from J, with 14 bases in between. Germline V gives CDR1 DFQATT, CDR2 SNEGSKA (reference sequence). This CDR3 has 12 amino acids. CDR3 protein: CSASRVNAEAFF. In nucleotides, the CDR3 is TGCAGTGCCAGCAGAGTTAACGCTGAAGCTTTCTTT.

This clonotype has more than one count but fewer than ten. This sequence joins TRBV7-8 and TRBJ2-3; possibly TRBD1 for D (5 bases). Germline V gene lookup returns CDR1 SGHVS and CDR2 FQNEAQ. The CDR3 runs 14 residues. V was trimmed by 0 bases and J by 10 bases, leaving 14 bases between them. The CDR3 loop reads CASSLAGREDSQYF. The CDR3 nucleotides are TGTGCCAGCAGCTTAGCGGGCAGGGAAGACTCGCAGTATTTT.